This T cell receptor beta chain stems from a study of regulatory T cells in long-lasting Graves disease (dated by TCRdb to about 2021). Background on the whole study: Newly diagnosed Graves' disease patients had taken antithyroid drugs for less than 3 months. Patients with persistent Graves' disease were compared with patients with newly diagnosed Graves' disease using TCR sequencing and RNA sequencing of peripheral blood. The study was conducted in China and was registered as a clinical trial. A total of some 33 samples were covered by TCR sequencing, comprising roughly 13 persistent and approximately 20 newly diagnosed Graves' disease patients. On the study overall, not on this receptor specifically: The small sample size was acknowledged by the authors as a limitation that may reduce accuracy. Sequencing and analysis were limited to the TCR beta chain. Persistent Graves' disease patients showed lower TCR Shannon entropy and fewer highly expanded clones than newly diagnosed patients, suggesting clonal expansion. A larger number of public clonotypes was shared among persistent patients (fewer than 3,000) than among newly diagnosed patients (over 850). Peripheral blood alone was examined, since thyroid tissue, which constituted the primary lesion, could not be accessed. Preferential use of TRBV28, TRBJ1-2 and TRBJ2-5 was observed in persistent disease, whereas TRBV20-1 and TRBJ2-1 were favored in newly diagnosed disease.

The time point label on this specimen signifies: newly diagnosed GD, antithyroid drugs for less than 3 months. For both TCR sequencing and RNA sequencing, RNA was extracted from PBMCs in TRIzol. The diagnosis of Graves' disease was made according to American Thyroid Association guidelines. Patients for the study were recruited at an endocrinology department in Xi'an, China. Each patient gave approximately 8.8 milliliters of peripheral blood, collected in an EDTA anticoagulant tube. Ficoll Paque Plus density gradient separation was used to isolate PBMCs, and no further T cell sorting was done. An Agilent 2100 Bioanalyzer and agarose gel were used to check RNA quality, and a NanoDrop 2000 was used to measure RNA concentration. Preparation of the library involved multiplex PCR. Instrument on record: Illumina HiSeq 4000. TCR beta libraries were built with iRepertoire HTBI primers and Arm-PCR amplification of CDR3 regions. PCR products were gel purified before sequencing. In the paper's pipeline: Gene usage analysis of CDR3 amino acid clonotypes relied on the roughly 60 TRBV and 14 TRBJ segments identified across samples. COPE and FqMerger were used to merge the filtered high-quality paired reads into contigs. BLAST was used to align contigs to the IMGT TRBV, TRBD and TRBJ reference genes, and CDR3 was defined following IMGT. Highly expanded clones were defined as clonotypes with a frequency above 0.1%. Repertoire diversity was measured by Shannon entropy, and V-J evenness by the Gini coefficient. A clonotype was considered public if more than one individual shared it. TCRdb trimmed public reads at Q25 via fastp, called clones via MiXCR and kept in-frame beta chains. Each record represents a unique CDR3 protein, reported with the most common genes and DNA among its rows. In this record, the V and J calls reflect TCRdb's handling and not the investigators' own analysis. The sample table contains over 500,000 distinct CDR3 sequences; only one count was recorded for around 15% of them. Of the sample, approximately 18% is held by the ten largest clones.

Trimming costs V 2 bases and J 1 base, and their ends lie 5 bases apart. The CDR3 measures 13 amino acids from cysteine to phenylalanine. The retained sequence is limited to the CDR3, 39 bases, with the frame set at the first base. CDR1 and CDR2 are read off the germline V gene (reference sequence) as SEHNR and FQNEAQ. This clonotype was observed many times. This receptor's antigen is unknown. No base quality information exists; no much larger clone differs at one position. The data were also submitted as part of a second study, on T cells in Graves' hyperthyroidism and ophthalmopathy. Drawing on the second study: Graves' hyperthyroidism was defined as stable when no progression to ophthalmopathy occurred over 18 months of follow-up. Hyperthyroidism patients were aged 18 to 65 years and newly diagnosed, with disease duration of less than 2 months. Patients with uncontrolled infections, other autoimmune diseases, pregnancy or lactation were excluded. Diagnoses relied on clinical symptoms, serum thyroxine and TRAb, thyroid ultrasound and orbital computed tomography. The first round of RT-PCR for the TCR CDR3 was performed with the HTBI primer set and the Qiagen OneStep RT-PCR kit. Most expanded thyroid clonotypes (frequency above 0.001) were also detected in blood, a finding suggesting that blood repertoires may reflect thyroid immune responses. Ophthalmopathy was separated from stable hyperthyroidism by a 13 V-J signature model, with about 88% sensitivity and approximately 81% specificity obtained in cross-validation and 80%/75% obtained in testing. In validation, the model predicted progression to ophthalmopathy a median of roughly 6.5 months before onset, with about 71% sensitivity and 72.22% specificity. A discovery cohort of roughly 96 patients, roughly 40 with Graves' ophthalmopathy and over 55 with stable Graves' hyperthyroidism, was used to find distinguishing TCR V-J signatures. Prospective prediction of ophthalmopathy was tested in an independent validation cohort consisting of some 18 hyperthyroidism patients and about 17 patients who later progressed to ophthalmopathy. For training and testing, the 80 to 100 patients in the discovery cohort were randomly divided in a 7:3 ratio. In addition, the study compared T-cell repertoires in thyroid tissue and in blood from several Graves' hyperthyroidism patients. After sampling, hyperthyroidism patients received methimazole starting at 30 mg daily, and ophthalmopathy patients received high-dose intravenous methylprednisolone. A second multiplex PCR round built the libraries, followed by size selection and purification. Libraries were sequenced paired-end with 100 bp reads on an Illumina HiSeq2000. Raw data were processed with SOAPnuke, discarding reads with adapters, uncalled bases, mean Phred below 15, or no exact constant-primer or identifier match. High-quality paired reads were merged using COPE v1.2.5, and each unique nucleotide sequence was defined as a clonotype. Clonotypes were aligned to IMGT TRBV, TRBD and TRBJ reference segments using MiTCR v1.1. Only V-J combinations with frequency above 0.0001, covering about 99% of repertoires, were analysed. The TCS score was defined as the ratio of F50 (clonal expansion) to E x V (chaos), calculated using BLOSUM62-based TCRdist between CDR3 peptides within each V-J. Welch's t-statistics and random forest reduced fewer than 600 V-J features to roughly 13, which were used in a naive Bayes classifier (R e1071). Sample size was not statistically predetermined, and blinding of investigators to group allocation was not performed. The paper describes TCR Vbeta CDR3 sequencing of fewer than 150 peripheral blood samples, made up of some 42 ophthalmopathy patients, around 78 hyperthyroidism patients and 17 progressor patients.

This material consisted of peripheral blood mononuclear cells (PBMCs), taken at new diagnosis, from a patient treated with antithyroid drugs. This clonotype was sampled from a woman in her twenties or thirties with Graves disease. Donor details come from another sample of the same person, matched by shared clones. The sequence is built from TRBV7-9 and TRBJ1-1, with no D gene named confidently. CDR3 protein: CASSLTRNTEAFF. The nucleotides are TGTGCCAGCAGCTTAACCAGGAACACTGAAGCTTTCTTT.